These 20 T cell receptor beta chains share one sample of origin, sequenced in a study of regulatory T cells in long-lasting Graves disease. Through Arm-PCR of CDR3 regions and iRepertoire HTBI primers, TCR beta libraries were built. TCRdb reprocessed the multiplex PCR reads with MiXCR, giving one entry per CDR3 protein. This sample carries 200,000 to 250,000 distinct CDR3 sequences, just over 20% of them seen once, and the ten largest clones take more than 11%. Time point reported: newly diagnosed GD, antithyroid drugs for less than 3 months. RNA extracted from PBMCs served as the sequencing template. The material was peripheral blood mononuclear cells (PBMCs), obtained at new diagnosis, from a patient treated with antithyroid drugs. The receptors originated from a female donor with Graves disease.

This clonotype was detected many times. CDR3 residues: CASSLRQRGNQPQHF. CDR3 nucleotides: TGTGCCAGCAGTTTACGACAAAGGGGCAATCAGCCCCAGCATTTT. The V gene is TRBV28, the J gene TRBJ1-5; no clear D gene. The CDR3 contains 15 residues. Germline V lookup: CDR1 MDHEN, CDR2 SYDVKM. V lost 2 bases and J 2 bases, leaving 10 bases between the germline ends.

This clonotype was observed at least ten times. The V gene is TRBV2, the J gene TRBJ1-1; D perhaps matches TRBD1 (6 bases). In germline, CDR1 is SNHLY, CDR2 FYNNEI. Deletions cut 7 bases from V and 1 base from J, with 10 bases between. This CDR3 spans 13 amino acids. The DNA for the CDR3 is TGTGCCAGCAACCCGACAGGGAACACTGAAGCTTTCTTT. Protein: CASNPTGNTEAFF.

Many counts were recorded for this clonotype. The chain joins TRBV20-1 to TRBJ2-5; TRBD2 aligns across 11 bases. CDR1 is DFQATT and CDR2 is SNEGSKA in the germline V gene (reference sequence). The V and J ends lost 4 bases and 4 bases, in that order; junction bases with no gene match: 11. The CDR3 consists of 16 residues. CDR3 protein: CSATLGLAEARETQYF. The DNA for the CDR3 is TGCAGTGCTACCCTGGGACTAGCGGAGGCCCGAGAGACCCAGTACTTC.

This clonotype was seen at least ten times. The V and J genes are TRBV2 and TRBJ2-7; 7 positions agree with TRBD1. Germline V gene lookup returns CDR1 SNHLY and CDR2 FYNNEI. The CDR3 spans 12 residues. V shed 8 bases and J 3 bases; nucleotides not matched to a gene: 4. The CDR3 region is CASSGDSYEQYF. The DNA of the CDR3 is TGTGCCAGCTCAGGGGACAGCTACGAGCAGTACTTC. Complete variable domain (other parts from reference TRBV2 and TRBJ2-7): EPEVTQTPSHQVTQMGQEVILRCVPISNHLYFYWYRQILGQKVEFLVSFYNNEISEKSEIFDDQFSVERPDGSNFTLKIRSTKLEDSAMYFCASSGDSYEQYFGPGTRLTVT.

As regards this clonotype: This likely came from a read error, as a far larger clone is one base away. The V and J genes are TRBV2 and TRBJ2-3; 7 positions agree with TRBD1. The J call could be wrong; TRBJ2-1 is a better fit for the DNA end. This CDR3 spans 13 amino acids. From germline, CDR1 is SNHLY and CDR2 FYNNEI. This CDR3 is CASSTPTGDKQFF. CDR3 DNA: TGTGCCAGCAGCACTCCTACAGGGGATAAGCAGTTCTTC.

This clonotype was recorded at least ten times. As DNA, the CDR3 is TGTGCCAGCAGCCGGGGGGGTGGCTCCTACAATGAGCAGTTCTTC. The encoded protein is CASSRGGGSYNEQFF. The genes are TRBV6-1 and TRBJ2-1; 8 bases match TRBD2. Germline lookup yields CDR1 MNHNS and CDR2 SASEGT. V shed 6 bases and J 0 bases; nucleotides not matched to a gene: 4. CDR3 size: 15 residues.

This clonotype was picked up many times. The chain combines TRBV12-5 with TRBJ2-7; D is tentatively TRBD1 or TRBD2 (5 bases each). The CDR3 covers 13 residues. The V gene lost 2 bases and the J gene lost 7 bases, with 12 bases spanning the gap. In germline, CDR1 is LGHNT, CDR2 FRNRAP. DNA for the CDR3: TGTGCTAGTGGTTTGTCCGGGACGCCGGAGCAGTACTTC. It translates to CASGLSGTPEQYF.

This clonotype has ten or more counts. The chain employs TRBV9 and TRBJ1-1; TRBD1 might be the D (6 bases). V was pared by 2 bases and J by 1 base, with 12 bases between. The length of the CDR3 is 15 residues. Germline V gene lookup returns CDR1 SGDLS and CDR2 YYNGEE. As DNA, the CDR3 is TGTGCCAGCAGCGTCCTAGGGGGTTGGAACACTGAAGCTTTCTTT. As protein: CASSVLGGWNTEAFF. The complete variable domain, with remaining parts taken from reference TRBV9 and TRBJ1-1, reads DSGVTQTPKHLITATGQRVTLRCSPRSGDLSVYWYQQSLDQGLQFLIQYYNGEERAKGNILERFSAQQFPDLHSELNLSSLELGDSALYFCASSVLGGWNTEAFFGQGTRLTVV.

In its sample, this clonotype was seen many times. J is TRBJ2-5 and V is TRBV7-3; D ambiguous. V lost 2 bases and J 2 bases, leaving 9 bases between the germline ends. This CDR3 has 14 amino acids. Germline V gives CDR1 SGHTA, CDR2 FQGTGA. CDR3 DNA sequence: TGTGCCAGCAGCTTATCCGGCGGACAAGAGACCCAGTACTTC. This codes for CASSLSGGQETQYF.

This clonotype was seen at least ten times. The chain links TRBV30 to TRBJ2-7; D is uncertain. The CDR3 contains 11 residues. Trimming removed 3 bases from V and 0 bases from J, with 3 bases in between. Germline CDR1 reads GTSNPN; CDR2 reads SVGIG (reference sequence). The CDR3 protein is CAWRHSYEQYF. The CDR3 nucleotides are TGTGCCTGGAGGCACTCCTACGAGCAGTACTTC.

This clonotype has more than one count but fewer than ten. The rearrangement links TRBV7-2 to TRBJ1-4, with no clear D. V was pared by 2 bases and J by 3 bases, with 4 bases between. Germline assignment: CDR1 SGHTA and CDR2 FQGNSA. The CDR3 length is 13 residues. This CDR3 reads CASSLLANEKLFF. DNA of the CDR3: TGTGCCAGCAGCTTACTGGCTAATGAAAAACTGTTTTTT.

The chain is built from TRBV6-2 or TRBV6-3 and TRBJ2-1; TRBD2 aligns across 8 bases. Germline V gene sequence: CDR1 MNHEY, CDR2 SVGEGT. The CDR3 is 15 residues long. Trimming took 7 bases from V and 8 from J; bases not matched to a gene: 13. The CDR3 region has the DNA TGTGCCAGCAAATCCCAGCGGGAGCTGGTCGATGAGCAGTTCTTC. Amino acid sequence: CASKSQRELVDEQFF.

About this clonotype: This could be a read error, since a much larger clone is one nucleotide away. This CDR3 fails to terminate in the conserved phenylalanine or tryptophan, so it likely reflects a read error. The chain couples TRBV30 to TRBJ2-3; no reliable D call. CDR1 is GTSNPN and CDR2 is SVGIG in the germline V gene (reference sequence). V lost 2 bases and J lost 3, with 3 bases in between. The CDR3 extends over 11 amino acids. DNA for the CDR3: TGTGCCTGGAGTACAACAGATACGCAGTATTCT. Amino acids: CAWSTTDTQYS.

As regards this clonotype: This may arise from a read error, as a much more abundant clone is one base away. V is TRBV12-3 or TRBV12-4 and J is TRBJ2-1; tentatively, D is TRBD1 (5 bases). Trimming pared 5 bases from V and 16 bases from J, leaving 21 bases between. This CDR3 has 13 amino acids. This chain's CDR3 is CASSTSLGRSFFF. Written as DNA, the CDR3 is TGTGCCAGCAGTACCTCCTTGGGGCGGTCTTTCTTCTTC.

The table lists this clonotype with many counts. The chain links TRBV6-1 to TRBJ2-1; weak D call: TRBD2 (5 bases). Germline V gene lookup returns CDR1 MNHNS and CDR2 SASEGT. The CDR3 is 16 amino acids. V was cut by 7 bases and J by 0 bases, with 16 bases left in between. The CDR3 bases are TGTGCCAGCATCGCGGACGGGAAGAGCTCCTACAATGAGCAGTTCTTC. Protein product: CASIADGKSSYNEQFF.

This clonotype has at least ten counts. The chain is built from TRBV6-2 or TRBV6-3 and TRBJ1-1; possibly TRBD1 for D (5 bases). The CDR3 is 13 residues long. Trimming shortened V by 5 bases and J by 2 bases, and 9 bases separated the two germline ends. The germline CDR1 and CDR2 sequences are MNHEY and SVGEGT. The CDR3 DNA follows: TGTGCCAGCAGTGAAGGGGTCAACACTGAAGCTTTCTTT. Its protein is CASSEGVNTEAFF.

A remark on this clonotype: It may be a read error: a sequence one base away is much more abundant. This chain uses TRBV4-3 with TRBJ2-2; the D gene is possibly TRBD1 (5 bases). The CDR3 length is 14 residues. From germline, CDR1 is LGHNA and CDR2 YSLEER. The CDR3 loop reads CASSQDWGTRELFF. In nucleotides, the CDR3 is TGCGCCAGCAGCCAAGATTGGGGCACCCGGGAGCTGTTTTTT.

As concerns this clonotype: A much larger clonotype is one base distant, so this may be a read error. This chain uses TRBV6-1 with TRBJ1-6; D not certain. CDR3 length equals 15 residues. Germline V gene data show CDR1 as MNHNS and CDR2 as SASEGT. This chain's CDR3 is CASSEVAGNNPPLHF. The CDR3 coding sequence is TGTGCCAGCAGTGAGGTCGCGGGGAATAATCCACCCCTCCACTTT.

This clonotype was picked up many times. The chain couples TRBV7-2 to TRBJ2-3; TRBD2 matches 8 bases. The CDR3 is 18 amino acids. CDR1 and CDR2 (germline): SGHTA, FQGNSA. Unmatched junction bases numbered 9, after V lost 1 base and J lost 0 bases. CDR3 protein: CASSLVGGGNPSTDTQYF. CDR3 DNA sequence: TGTGCCAGCAGCTTAGTTGGCGGGGGGAATCCTAGCACAGATACGCAGTATTTT. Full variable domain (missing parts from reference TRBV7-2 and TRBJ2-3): GAGVSQSPSNKVTEKGKDVELRCDPISGHTALYWYRQSLGQGLEFLIYFQGNSAPDKSGLPSDRFSAERTGGSVSTLTIQRTQQEDSAVYLCASSLVGGGNPSTDTQYFGPGTRLTVL.

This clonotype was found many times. The CDR3 spells CSARSGREAAYEQYF. In nucleotides, the CDR3 is TGCAGTGCTAGGTCGGGACGTGAGGCGGCCTACGAGCAGTACTTC. This chain joins TRBV20-1 and TRBJ2-7, with D perhaps given as TRBD1 or TRBD2 (5 bases each). Per the germline V gene, CDR1 is DFQATT and CDR2 is SNEGSKA (reference sequence). V was shortened by 3 bases and J by 2 bases, with 17 bases between the two germline ends. The CDR3 is made up of 15 amino acids.